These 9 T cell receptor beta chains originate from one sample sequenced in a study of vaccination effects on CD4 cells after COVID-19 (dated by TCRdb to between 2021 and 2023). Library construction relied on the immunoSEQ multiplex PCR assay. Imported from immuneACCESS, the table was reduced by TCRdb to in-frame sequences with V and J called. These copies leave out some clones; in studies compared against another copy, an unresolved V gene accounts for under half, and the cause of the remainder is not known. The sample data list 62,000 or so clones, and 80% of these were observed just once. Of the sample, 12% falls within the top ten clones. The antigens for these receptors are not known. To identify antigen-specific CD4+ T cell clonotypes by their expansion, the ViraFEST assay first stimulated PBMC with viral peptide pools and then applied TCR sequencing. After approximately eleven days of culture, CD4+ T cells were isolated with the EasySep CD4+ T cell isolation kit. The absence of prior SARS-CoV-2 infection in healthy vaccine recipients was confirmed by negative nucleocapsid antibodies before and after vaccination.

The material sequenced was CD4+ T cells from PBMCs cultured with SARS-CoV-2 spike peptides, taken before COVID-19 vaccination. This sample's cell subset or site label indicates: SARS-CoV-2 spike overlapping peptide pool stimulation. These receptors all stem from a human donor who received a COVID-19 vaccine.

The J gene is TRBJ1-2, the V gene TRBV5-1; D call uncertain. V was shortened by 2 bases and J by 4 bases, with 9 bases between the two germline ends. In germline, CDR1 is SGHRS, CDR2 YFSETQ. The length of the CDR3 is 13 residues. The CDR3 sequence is CASSFPGSYGYTF. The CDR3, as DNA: TGCGCCAGCAGCTTTCCAGGCTCCTATGGCTACACCTTC.

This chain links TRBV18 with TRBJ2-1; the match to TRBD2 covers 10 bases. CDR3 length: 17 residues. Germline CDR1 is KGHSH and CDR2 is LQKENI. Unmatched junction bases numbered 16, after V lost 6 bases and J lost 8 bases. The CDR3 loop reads CASSLRTGTSDVHEQFF. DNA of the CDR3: TGTGCCAGCTCCCTTAGAACCGGGACTAGCGACGTCCATGAGCAGTTCTTC.

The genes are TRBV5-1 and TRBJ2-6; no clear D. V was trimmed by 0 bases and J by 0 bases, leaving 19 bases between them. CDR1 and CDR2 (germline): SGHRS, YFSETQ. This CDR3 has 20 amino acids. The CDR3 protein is CASSLVIGSYSSSGANVLTF. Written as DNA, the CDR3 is TGCGCCAGCAGCTTGGTAATCGGCAGCTATTCGAGCTCTGGGGCCAACGTCCTGACTTTC.

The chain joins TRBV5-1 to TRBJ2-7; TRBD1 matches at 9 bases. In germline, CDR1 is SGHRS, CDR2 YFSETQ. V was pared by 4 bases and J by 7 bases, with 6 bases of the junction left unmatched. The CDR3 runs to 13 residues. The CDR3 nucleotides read TGCGCCAGCAGCAGGGGACAGGGTTATGAGCAGTACGTC. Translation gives CASSRGQGYEQYV.

This CDR3 reads CASSPMGTAMITPLHF. CDR3 DNA: TGTGCCAGCTCACCCATGGGGACAGCGATGATAACGCCCCTCCACTTT. The chain couples TRBV18 to TRBJ1-6; TRBD1 agrees at 7 bases. The CDR3 is 16 amino acids. The J segment lost 13 bases and the V segment lost 3 bases, leaving 15 bases of the junction unmatched. Looked up from germline, CDR1 is KGHSH and CDR2 is LQKENI. Full variable domain (rest looked up from reference TRBV18 and TRBJ1-6): NAGVMQNPRHLVRRRGQEARLRCSPMKGHSHVYWYRQLPEEGLKFMVYLQKENIIDESGMPKERFSAEFPKEGPSILRIQQVVRGDSAAYFCASSPMGTAMITPLHFGNGTRLTVT.

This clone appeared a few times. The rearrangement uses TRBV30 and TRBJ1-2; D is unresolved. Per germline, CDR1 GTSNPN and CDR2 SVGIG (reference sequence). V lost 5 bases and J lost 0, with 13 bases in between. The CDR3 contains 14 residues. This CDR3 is CAWGYGATNYGYTF. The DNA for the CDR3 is TGTGCCTGGGGCTATGGAGCCACTAACTATGGCTACACCTTC.

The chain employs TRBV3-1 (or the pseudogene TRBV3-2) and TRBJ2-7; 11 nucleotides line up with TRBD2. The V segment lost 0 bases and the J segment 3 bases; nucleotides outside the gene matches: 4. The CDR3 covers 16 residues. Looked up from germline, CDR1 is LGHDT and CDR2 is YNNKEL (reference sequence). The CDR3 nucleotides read TGTGCCAGCAGCCAAGATCGGCTAGCGGGGGGCTACGAGCAGTACGTC. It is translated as CASSQDRLAGGYEQYV.

CDR3 nucleotides: TGTGCCAGCAGTCCAACCCTAGGAGGTGACTATGGCTACACCTTC. The encoded protein is CASSPTLGGDYGYTF. J is TRBJ1-2 and V is TRBV27; D remains unclear. This CDR3 region has 15 residues. Trimming pared 5 bases from V and 3 bases from J, leaving 16 bases between. In germline, CDR1 is MNHEY, CDR2 SMNVEV (reference sequence).

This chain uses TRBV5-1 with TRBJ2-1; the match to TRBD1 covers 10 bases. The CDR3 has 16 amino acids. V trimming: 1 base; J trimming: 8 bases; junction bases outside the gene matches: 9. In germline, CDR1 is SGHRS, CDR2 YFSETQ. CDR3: CASSLSIGQGEDEQFF. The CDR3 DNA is TGCGCCAGCAGCTTGTCAATCGGACAGGGGGAAGATGAGCAGTTCTTC.